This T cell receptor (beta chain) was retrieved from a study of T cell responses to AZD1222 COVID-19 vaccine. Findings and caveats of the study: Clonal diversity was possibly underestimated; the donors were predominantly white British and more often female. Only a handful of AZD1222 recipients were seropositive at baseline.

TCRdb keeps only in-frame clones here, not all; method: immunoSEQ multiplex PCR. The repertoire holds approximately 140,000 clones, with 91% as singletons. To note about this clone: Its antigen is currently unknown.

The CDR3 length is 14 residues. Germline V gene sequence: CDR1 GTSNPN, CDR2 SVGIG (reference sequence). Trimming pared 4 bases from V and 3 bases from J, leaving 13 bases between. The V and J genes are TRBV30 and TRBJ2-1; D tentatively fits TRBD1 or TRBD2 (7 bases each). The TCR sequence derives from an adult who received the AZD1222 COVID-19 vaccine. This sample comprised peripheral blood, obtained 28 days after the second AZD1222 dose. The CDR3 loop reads CAWNQGGLYNEQFF. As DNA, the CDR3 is TGTGCCTGGAATCAGGGGGGGCTCTACAATGAGCAGTTCTTC. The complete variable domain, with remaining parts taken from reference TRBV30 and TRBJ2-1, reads SQTIHQWPATLVQPVGSPLSLECTVEGTSNPNLYWYRQAAGRGLQLLFYSVGIGQISSEVPQNLSASRPQDRQFILSSKKLLLSDSGFYLCAWNQGGLYNEQFFGPGTRLTVL.